The rows below give T cell receptor beta chains drawn from one sample of a study of T-cell memory formation after mild COVID-19. TCRdb independently ran MiXCR on the 5' RACE reads; one entry per CDR3 protein. The data contain about 470,000 distinct CDR3 sequences, about 20% of them singletons. Sequenced material: PBMCs or a T cell subset sorted from them (not recorded which). Receptor source: an adult woman who had mild COVID-19 (a few samples of this study predate the infection). Cell type and time point are not known. CDR3s leave out the opening cysteine and the closing phenylalanine or tryptophan. Each record gives: V gene, J gene, CDR3 protein.

TRBV7-9,TRBJ1-2,ASSVPGQGNYGYT
TRBV6-6,TRBJ2-3,ASRSSGGVTDTQY
TRBV29-1,TRBJ1-1,SVVPGPGAF
TRBV5-6,TRBJ1-1,ASSPGETEAF
TRBV9,TRBJ2-2,ASSVSRDRNTGELF
TRBV5-4,TRBJ2-5,ASSRRGLGETQY
TRBV7-9,TRBJ1-1,ASSYHSGGYTEAF
TRBV10-3,TRBJ2-7,AIRWDRNYEQY
TRBV5-1,TRBJ2-2,ATPRTGLEGTGELF
TRBV12-3/TRBV12-4,TRBJ2-1,ASSLNQGANEQF
TRBV7-2,TRBJ2-1,ASSLLAGGSYNEQF
TRBV29-1,TRBJ2-3,SALADTQY
TRBV18,TRBJ2-7,ASSPERSGINEQY
TRBV6-5,TRBJ2-7,ASSYSTWGESYEQY
TRBV2,TRBJ1-1,ASSAAGGWGTEAF
TRBV5-1,TRBJ1-1,ASSGGGRGTEAF
TRBV9,TRBJ2-7,ASSAGVAATYEQY
TRBV6-4,TRBJ1-1,ASSEQGLLEAF
TRBV4-1,TRBJ1-2,ASSQEHRVGYYT
TRBV30,TRBJ1-2,AWSVGQGYGYT
TRBV27,TRBJ1-1,ASRTSGLVNTEAF
TRBV6-2/TRBV6-3,TRBJ1-2,ASSTPQGANYGYT
TRBV20-1,TRBJ1-1,SASPRNTEAF
TRBV18,TRBJ1-1,ASSPPIMGRTEAF
TRBV20-1,TRBJ2-1,SAKGTGLDEQF
TRBV19,TRBJ1-5,ASSISGISNQPQH
TRBV6-5,TRBJ1-1,ASSANRGTEAF
TRBV24-1,TRBJ2-2,ATSEDGANTGELF
TRBV9,TRBJ2-7,ASSPVSGRGLVEQY
TRBV7-2,TRBJ1-6,ASSFSGLANSPLH
TRBV4-1,TRBJ2-2,ASSQSTRDTGELF
TRBV12-3/TRBV12-4,TRBJ2-3,ASSLEYGGGTQY
TRBV24-1,TRBJ2-1,ATSDTGPYNEQF
TRBV7-7,TRBJ2-1,ASSLASGFSARQF
TRBV29-1,TRBJ2-1,SVVMGGVYNEQF
TRBV5-1,TRBJ1-2,ASSSDIYGYT
TRBV12-3/TRBV12-4,TRBJ1-1,ASSNPAAGLGNMNTEAF
TRBV6-2/TRBV6-3,TRBJ2-1,ASSYVTNGHEQF
TRBV15,TRBJ2-5,ATSRDLAAGTQY
TRBV4-3,TRBJ2-1,ASSQDLGHYNEQF
TRBV5-1,TRBJ2-7,ASSLGQASFPYEQY